This T cell receptor (beta chain) was identified during a study of shared clonotypes between healthy human individuals. This clone has just one count. TCRdb keeps only in-frame clones here, not all; method: immunoSEQ multiplex PCR. The sample carries 1,500,000 or so clones, approximately 98.5% recorded once. Trimming took off 4 bases at V and 2 bases at J, with 13 bases between the two ends. Looked up from germline, CDR1 is MNHEY and CDR2 is SMNVEV (reference sequence). This CDR3 contains 15 residues. The sample comprised naive CD4+ T cells sorted from blood. Subset of the sample: CD45RA+ positively selected. The chain combines TRBV27 with TRBJ2-3; D uncertain. The TCR comes from a man under 40 in good health. The CDR3 DNA reads TGTGCCAGCAGTTCCCCGATCAGAAACACAGATACGCAGTATTTT. Translation: CASSSPIRNTDTQYF.